Sequencing of this T cell receptor (beta chain) was carried out in a study of TIL therapy for anti-PD-1-resistant metastatic lung cancer. General study findings and limits: Compared with baseline intratumoral T cells, expanded TIL cultures were more clonal and less diverse (roughly 6.5% vs 31%). Many TIL product clones were absent from baseline tumor, suggesting clonal contraction.

Notes on this clone: What it binds is unknown.

Sequencing used immunoSEQ v3. Profiled with immunoSEQ multiplex PCR; TCRdb holds only in-frame clones, not every one. The table shows around 45,000 clones, with 55% to 75% occurring only once. The germline V and J ends were trimmed by 2 bases and 8 bases, with 11 bases remaining between them. In germline, CDR1 is SGDLS, CDR2 YYNGEE. The CDR3 is 13 residues long. Time point denoted: pre-treatment sample, taken before nivolumab and TIL therapy. Tumor tissue came from excised metastases, mostly pleural nodules or supraclavicular lymph nodes. Patients then received nivolumab; progressors got lymphodepletion, TIL and IL-2. Stage 4 NSCLC adults joined between October 2017 and 2020.

The origin of this receptor is a person aged 25 to 85 with non-small cell lung cancer. The gene calls are TRBV9 and TRBJ2-1; tentatively, D is TRBD2 (5 bases). The material was tumor tissue, obtained at baseline. This CDR3 reads CASSVGDGDEQFF. The CDR3 nucleotides read TGTGCCAGCAGCGTTGGAGACGGGGATGAGCAGTTCTTC.